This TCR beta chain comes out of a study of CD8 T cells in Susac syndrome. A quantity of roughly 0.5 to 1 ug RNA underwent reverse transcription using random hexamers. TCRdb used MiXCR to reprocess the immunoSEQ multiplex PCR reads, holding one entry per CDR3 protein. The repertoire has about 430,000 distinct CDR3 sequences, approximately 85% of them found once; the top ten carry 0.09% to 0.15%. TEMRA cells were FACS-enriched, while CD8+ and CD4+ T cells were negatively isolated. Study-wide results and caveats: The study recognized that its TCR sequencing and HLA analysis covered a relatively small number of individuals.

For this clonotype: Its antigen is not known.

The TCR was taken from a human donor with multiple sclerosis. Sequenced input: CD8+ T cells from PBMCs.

Written as DNA, the CDR3 is TGTGCCAGCAGTTACTTACCAGAAAACGAGCAGTACTTC. It is translated as CASSYLPENEQYF. This chain connects TRBV6-5 to TRBJ2-7; no clear D. Trimming left V 1 base short and J 5 bases short, with 9 bases between. Germline V gives CDR1 MNHEY, CDR2 SVGAGI. This CDR3 region has 13 residues.